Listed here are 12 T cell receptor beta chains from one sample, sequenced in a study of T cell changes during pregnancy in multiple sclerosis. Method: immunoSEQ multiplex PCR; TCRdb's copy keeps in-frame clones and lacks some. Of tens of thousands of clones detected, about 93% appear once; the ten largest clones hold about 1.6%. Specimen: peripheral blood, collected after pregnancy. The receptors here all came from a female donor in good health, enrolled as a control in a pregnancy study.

CDR3 coding DNA: TGTGCCAGCAGTCCTGGGACAGGGTTCAACGAGCAGTACTTC. It yields the protein CASSPGTGFNEQYF. This chain joins TRBV27 and TRBJ2-7, with 9 bases matching TRBD1. Germline trimming cut 5 bases from V and 5 bases from J; bases unmatched to any gene: 7. CDR1 and CDR2 from the germline V gene are MNHEY and SMNVEV (reference sequence). The CDR3 is 14 residues long.

CDR3 DNA sequence: TGTGCGGCGGGGCCGCAAGAGACCCAGTACTTC. Translated: CAAGPQETQYF. The chain carries TRBV30 and TRBJ2-5, with D maybe TRBD2 (6 bases). CDR3 size: 11 residues. Germline lookup yields CDR1 GTSNPN and CDR2 SVGIG (reference sequence). Based on the CDR3 plus reference TRBV30 and TRBJ2-5, the full variable domain is SQTIHQWPATLVQPVGSPLSLECTVEGTSNPNLYWYRQAAGRGLQLLFYSVGIGQISSEVPQNLSASRPQDRQFILSSKKLLLSDSGFYLCAAGPQETQYFGPGTRLLVL.

The DNA of the CDR3 is TGCGCCAGCAGATCGGAGGGGGGGTCAGATACGCAGTATTTT. It yields the protein CASRSEGGSDTQYF. The genes are TRBV5-1 and TRBJ2-3, with D perhaps matching TRBD2 (7 bases). Trimming took off 5 bases at V and 4 bases at J, with 14 bases between the two ends. The germline V gene encodes CDR1 SGHRS and CDR2 YFSETQ. CDR3 length: 14 residues.

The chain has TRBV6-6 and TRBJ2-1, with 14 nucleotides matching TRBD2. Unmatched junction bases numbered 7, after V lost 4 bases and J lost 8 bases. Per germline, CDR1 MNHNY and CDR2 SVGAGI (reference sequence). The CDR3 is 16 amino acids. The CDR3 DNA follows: TGTGCCAGCAGTTTCCTGGGACTAGCGGGAGAGGATGAGCAGTTCTTC. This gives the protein CASSFLGLAGEDEQFF.

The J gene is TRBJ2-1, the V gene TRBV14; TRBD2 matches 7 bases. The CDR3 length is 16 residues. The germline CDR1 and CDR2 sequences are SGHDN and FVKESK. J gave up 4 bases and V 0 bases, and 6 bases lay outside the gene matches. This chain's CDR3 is CASSQDAASGYNEQFF. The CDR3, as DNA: TGTGCCAGCAGCCAAGACGCGGCTAGCGGATACAATGAGCAGTTCTTC. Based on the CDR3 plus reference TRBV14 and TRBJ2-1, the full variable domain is EAGVTQFPSHSVIEKGQTVTLRCDPISGHDNLYWYRRVMGKEIKFLLHFVKESKQDESGMPNNRFLAERTGGTYSTLKVQPAELEDSGVYFCASSQDAASGYNEQFFGPGTRLTVL.

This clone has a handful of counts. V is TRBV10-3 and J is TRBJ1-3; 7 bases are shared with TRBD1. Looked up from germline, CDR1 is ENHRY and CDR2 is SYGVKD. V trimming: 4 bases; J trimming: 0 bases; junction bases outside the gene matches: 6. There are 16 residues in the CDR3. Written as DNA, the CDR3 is TGTGCCATCAGTGTTTGGACAGGCCGCTCTGGAAACACCATATATTTT. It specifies CAISVWTGRSGNTIYF.

In DNA, the CDR3 is TGCGCCAGCAGCCAAGTACTAGCGGGATCCTACAATGAGCAGTTCTTC. It codes for CASSQVLAGSYNEQFF. The rearrangement links TRBV4-1 to TRBJ2-1, with 10 bases that match TRBD2. This CDR3 contains 16 residues. Germline loops: CDR1 MGHRA, CDR2 YSYEKL. After removal of 1 base from V and 1 base from J, the junction contained 1 base not matched to a gene.

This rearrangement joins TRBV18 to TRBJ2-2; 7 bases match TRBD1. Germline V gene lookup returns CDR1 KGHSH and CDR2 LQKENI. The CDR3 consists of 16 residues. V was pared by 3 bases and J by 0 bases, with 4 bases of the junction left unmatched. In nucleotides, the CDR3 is TGTGCCAGCTCACCCCGGGGACAGACGAACACCGGGGAGCTGTTTTTT. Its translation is CASSPRGQTNTGELFF.

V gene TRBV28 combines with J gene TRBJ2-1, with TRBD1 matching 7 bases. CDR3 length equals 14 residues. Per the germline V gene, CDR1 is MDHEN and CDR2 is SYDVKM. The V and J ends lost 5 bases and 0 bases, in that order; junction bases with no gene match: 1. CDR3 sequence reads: CASSTGVSYNEQFF. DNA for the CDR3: TGTGCCAGCAGTACAGGGGTCTCCTACAATGAGCAGTTCTTC.

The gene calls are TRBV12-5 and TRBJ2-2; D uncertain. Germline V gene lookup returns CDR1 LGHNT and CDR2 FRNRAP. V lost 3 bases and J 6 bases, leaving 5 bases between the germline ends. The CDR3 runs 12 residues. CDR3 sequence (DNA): TGTGCTAGTGGTTTTGGCTCCGGGGAGCTGTTTTTT. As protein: CASGFGSGELFF.

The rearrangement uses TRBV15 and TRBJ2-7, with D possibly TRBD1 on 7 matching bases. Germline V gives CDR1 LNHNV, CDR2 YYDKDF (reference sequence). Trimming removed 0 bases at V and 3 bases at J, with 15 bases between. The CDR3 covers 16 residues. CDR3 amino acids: CATSRDPGAGGYEQYF. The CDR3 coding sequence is TGTGCCACCAGCAGAGATCCGGGAGCAGGGGGCTACGAGCAGTACTTC.

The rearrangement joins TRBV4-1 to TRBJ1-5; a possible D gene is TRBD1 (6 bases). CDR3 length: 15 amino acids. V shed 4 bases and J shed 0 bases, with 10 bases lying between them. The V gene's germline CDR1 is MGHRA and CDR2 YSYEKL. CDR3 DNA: TGCGCCAGCAGCCCCAGGGACACTAGCAATCAGCCCCAGCATTTT. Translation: CASSPRDTSNQPQHF.